The clone carrying this T cell receptor (beta chain) appeared a few times. The antigen is unknown. Germline lookup yields CDR1 MNHNS and CDR2 SASEGT. CDR3 length: 13 amino acids. The V end lost 4 bases, the J end lost 6 bases, and 10 bases lay between the germline ends. This sample is drawn from a study of identical twins. Study-wide points: The more abundant beta clonotypes in cord blood had fewer insertions, and memory repertoires did not show this.

TCRdb processed the 5' RACE reads anew with MiXCR; each CDR3 protein has one entry. In the table there are 420,000 or so distinct CDR3 sequences, about 18% of which are singletons. The sequencing input was naive T cells sorted from blood. The genes are TRBV6-1 and TRBJ1-5; possible D gene TRBD1, 5 bases. The receptor was isolated from a man aged 50 to 59 in good health. CDR3 sequence (DNA): TGTGCCAGCAGTGGGGAGAGGGGTCAGCCCCAGCATTTT. Translating it yields CASSGERGQPQHF.